This T cell receptor (beta chain) was sequenced during a study of cytomegalovirus exposure and HLA in healthy donors. Primers for the PCR totalled 60 Vbeta and 13 Jbeta. TCRdb keeps only in-frame clones here, not all; method: immunoSEQ multiplex PCR. The sample carries around 200,000 clones, 75% to 85% recorded once. The source is a woman aged 50 to 65 in good health and CMV-seronegative. The specimen sequenced was PBMCs.

The CDR3 nucleotides read TGTGCCTCTTCTGTGCGGGGATCGGGCGAGCAGTACTTC. Translation: CASSVRGSGEQYF. V gene TRBV28 combines with J gene TRBJ2-7, with D possibly being TRBD2 (6 bases). The ends were cut back, 11 bases at V and 6 bases at J, with 20 bases in the middle. The germline CDR1 and CDR2 sequences are MDHEN and SYDVKM. The CDR3 loop spans 13 amino acids.